The present entry profiles one TCR beta chain with its context. Its antigen is unknown. In the original workflow: ImmunoSEQ yielded junction-only sequences lacking quality scores, so filtering differed. Produced via immunoSEQ multiplex PCR; TCRdb's table is partial and in-frame only. V and J calls and clone size are as listed in that table; D and trimming were resolved from the DNA. The table has approximately 2.3 million clones, 93% seen once. This entry belongs to a study of shared clonotypes between healthy human individuals. Overall study findings and caveats: A few donors had around 5.5% of their naive CD4 clonotypes in common.

Trimming stripped 4 bases from V and 1 base from J, with 16 bases between. Germline V gives CDR1 SGHNT, CDR2 YYREEE (reference sequence). The length of the CDR3 is 16 residues. Sequences were obtained from naive CD4+ T cells from PBMCs. Subset indicated: CD45RA+ positively selected. The sequence derives from a man younger than 35 in good health. Some clones in this sample may be carry-over from other donors' samples. The chain employs TRBV5-4 and TRBJ2-3; D may be TRBD1 (5 bases). The DNA of the CDR3 is TGTGCCAGCAGCGCTGAACAGGCTTTGGGCACAGATACGCAGTATTTT. As protein: CASSAEQALGTDTQYF.